These 14 T cell receptor beta chains share one sample of origin, sequenced in a study of beta chain features in type 1 diabetes. The investigators reverse transcribed all of the isolated RNA, so they sequenced expressed TCRB transcripts. Clones were read by immunoSEQ multiplex PCR, and TCRdb kept only the in-frame ones, dropping some. The sample yields some 150,000 clones, roughly 7.2% seen once. Material: central memory CD4+ T cells from blood. The receptors stem from a woman under 40 in good health.

This clone has only a few counts. The rearrangement links TRBV4-3 to TRBJ2-2; TRBD2 might be the D (6 bases). The V gene's germline CDR1 is LGHNA and CDR2 YSLEER. Trimming shortened V by 1 base and J by 0 bases, and 9 bases separated the two germline ends. CDR3 length: 16 residues. In DNA, the CDR3 is TGCGCCAGCAGCCAAGGAAGCGGGCCGAACACCGGGGAGCTGTTTTTT. This sequence encodes CASSQGSGPNTGELFF.

This clone turned up a few times. The rearrangement links TRBV28 to TRBJ1-5; D not resolved. This CDR3 contains 12 residues. CDR1 and CDR2 (germline): MDHEN, SYDVKM. Trimming took off 7 bases at V and 7 bases at J, with 11 bases between the two ends. This chain's CDR3 is CASTNNQQPQHF. For the CDR3, the DNA is TGTGCCAGCACCAACAATCAGCAGCCCCAGCATTTT.

The rearrangement uses TRBV15 and TRBJ1-5; the match to TRBD1 covers 8 bases. The V and J ends lost 3 bases and 2 bases, in that order; junction bases with no gene match: 3. The CDR3 extends over 15 amino acids. Germline V lookup: CDR1 LNHNV, CDR2 YYDKDF (reference sequence). DNA for the CDR3: TGTGCCACCAGCAGGACAGGGGCAGGCAATCAGCCCCAGCATTTT. It is translated as CATSRTGAGNQPQHF.

This clone was observed a few times. V gene TRBV5-4 combines with J gene TRBJ2-6; weak D call: TRBD1 (6 bases). V lost 1 base, J lost 1 base, and 9 bases lay in between. CDR3 size: 16 residues. Germline values: CDR1 SGHNT, CDR2 YYREEE (reference sequence). The CDR3 DNA follows: TGTGCCAGCAGCTTGCCACAGGGTTCTGGGGCCAACGTCCTGACTTTC. It is translated as CASSLPQGSGANVLTF.

The chain combines TRBV5-1 with TRBJ1-4; 8 bases line up with TRBD1. This CDR3 is built from 15 residues. Looked up from germline, CDR1 is SGHRS and CDR2 is YFSETQ. V shed 2 bases, J shed 7 bases, and the junction held 7 bases outside the gene matches. The chain's CDR3 is CASSFGQGYAEKLFF. The DNA for the CDR3 is TGCGCCAGCAGCTTTGGACAGGGTTACGCTGAAAAACTGTTTTTT.

The table lists this clone with a few counts. The V call is TRBV13, the J call TRBJ2-6, with TRBD2 as a possible D gene (6 bases). Between the trimmed V and J ends, which lost 2 bases and 0 bases, there was a span of 14 bases. This CDR3 region has 18 residues. CDR1 PRHDT and CDR2 FYEKMQ come from the germline V gene (reference sequence). The CDR3 spells CASSLSGDLSSGANVLTF. CDR3 nucleotides: TGTGCCAGCAGCTTATCGGGAGATCTTAGCTCTGGGGCCAACGTCCTGACTTTC.

This clone was seen a handful of times. The chain combines TRBV4-3 with TRBJ2-1; TRBD2 agrees at 13 bases. CDR1 and CDR2 from the germline V gene are LGHNA and YSLEER. The V segment lost 0 bases and the J segment 12 bases; nucleotides outside the gene matches: 5. The CDR3 is made up of 15 amino acids. The CDR3 reads CASSQEGLAGVGQFF. The CDR3 DNA is TGCGCCAGCAGCCAAGAAGGACTAGCGGGAGTTGGGCAGTTCTTC.

V usage is TRBV14 and J usage is TRBJ2-3; D is unresolved. The CDR3 contains 12 residues. V was trimmed by 4 bases and J by 8 bases, leaving 10 bases between them. Germline-derived CDR1 and CDR2 are SGHDN and FVKESK. CDR3 coding DNA: TGTGCCAGCAGCCTTATCGGAGCTACGCAGTATTTT. Translation: CASSLIGATQYF.

This clone was seen more than once but under ten times. The gene calls are TRBV6-5 and TRBJ1-5; 9 bases align to TRBD1. This CDR3 is built from 15 residues. Germline assignment: CDR1 MNHEY and CDR2 SVGAGI. With V trimmed by 7 bases and J by 6 bases, 10 bases remained unmatched. For the CDR3, the DNA is TGTGCCAGCAAGCAGGGACAGGGCGAGGGTCAGCCCCAGCATTTT. Translation: CASKQGQGEGQPQHF.

This clone was seen more than once but under ten times. V gene TRBV6-6 combines with J gene TRBJ1-5; a possible D gene is TRBD1 (5 bases). V lost 0 bases, J lost 7 bases, and 10 bases lay in between. CDR3 size: 14 residues. Germline V CDR1 and CDR2: MNHNY, SVGAGI (reference sequence). CDR3 residues: CASSYSGPPQPQHF. CDR3 DNA sequence: TGTGCCAGCAGTTACTCGGGGCCGCCCCAGCCCCAGCATTTT.

In this sample, this clone turned up a few times. The genes are TRBV13 and TRBJ1-1, with D possibly being TRBD1 (6 bases). The CDR3 contains 14 residues. The V gene's germline CDR1 is PRHDT and CDR2 FYEKMQ (reference sequence). Trimming took 5 bases from V and 0 from J, leaving 10 bases between them. CDR3 protein: CASSPRDMNTEAFF. CDR3 nucleotides: TGTGCCAGCAGCCCAAGGGACATGAACACTGAAGCTTTCTTT.

The J gene is TRBJ2-2, the V gene TRBV27, with 8 bases that match TRBD2. Germline CDR1 and CDR2: MNHEY and SMNVEV (reference sequence). With 8 bases clipped from V and 2 bases from J, the junction kept 10 bases outside the gene matches. The CDR3 loop spans 16 amino acids. The CDR3 nucleotides are TGTGCCAGCGCTCCTATAGCGGGAAGCAACACCGGGGAGCTGTTTTTT. Its translation: CASAPIAGSNTGELFF.

This clone was recorded a few times. The rearrangement uses TRBV6-5 and TRBJ2-7, with 7 bases aligning to TRBD2. This CDR3 region has 14 residues. The germline CDR1 and CDR2 sequences are MNHEY and SVGAGI. V trimming: 6 bases; J trimming: 0 bases; junction bases outside the gene matches: 5. CDR3 residues: CASRPSGISYEQYF. DNA for the CDR3: TGTGCCAGCAGGCCGAGCGGGATCTCCTACGAGCAGTACTTC.

The chain uses TRBV9 and TRBJ2-2; 7 bases match TRBD1. CDR1 is SGDLS and CDR2 is YYNGEE in the germline V gene. Losses at the gene ends were 4 bases for V and 2 bases for J; bases not matched to a gene: 8. The CDR3 totals 16 residues. CDR3 protein: CASSPTGQLNTGELFF. The CDR3 nucleotides read TGTGCCAGCAGCCCGACAGGGCAGCTTAACACCGGGGAGCTGTTTTTT.